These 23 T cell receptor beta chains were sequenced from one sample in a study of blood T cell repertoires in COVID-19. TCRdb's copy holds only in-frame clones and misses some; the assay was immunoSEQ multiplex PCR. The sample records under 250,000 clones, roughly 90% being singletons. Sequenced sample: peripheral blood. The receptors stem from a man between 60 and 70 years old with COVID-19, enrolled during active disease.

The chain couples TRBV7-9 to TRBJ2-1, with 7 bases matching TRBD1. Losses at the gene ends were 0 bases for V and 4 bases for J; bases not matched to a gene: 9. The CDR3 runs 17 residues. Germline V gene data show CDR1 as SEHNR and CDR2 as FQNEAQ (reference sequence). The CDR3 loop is CASSLATGFDRYNEQFF. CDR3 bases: TGTGCCAGCAGCTTAGCGACAGGGTTTGATAGGTACAATGAGCAGTTCTTC.

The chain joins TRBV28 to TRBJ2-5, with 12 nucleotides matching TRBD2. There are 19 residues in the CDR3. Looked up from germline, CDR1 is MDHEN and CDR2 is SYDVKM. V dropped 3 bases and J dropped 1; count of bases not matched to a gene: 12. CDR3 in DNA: TGTGCCAGCAGTTTGGGACTAGCGGGCATTTGGTGTTGCCAAGAGACCCAGTACTTC. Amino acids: CASSLGLAGIWCCQETQYF.

The CDR3 spells CASSQTTSGEYNEQFF. The CDR3 nucleotides read TGCGCCAGCAGCCAAACTACTAGCGGGGAGTACAATGAGCAGTTCTTC. The rearrangement links TRBV4-1 to TRBJ2-1, with 10 bases aligning to TRBD2. The trim removed 2 bases at V and 4 bases at J, leaving 5 bases unmatched. Germline V gene sequence: CDR1 MGHRA, CDR2 YSYEKL. The CDR3 sequence is 16 residues long.

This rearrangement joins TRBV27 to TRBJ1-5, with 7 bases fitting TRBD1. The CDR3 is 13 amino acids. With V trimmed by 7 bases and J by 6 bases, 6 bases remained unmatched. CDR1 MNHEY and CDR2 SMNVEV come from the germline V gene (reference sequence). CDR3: CASTTGVGQPQHF. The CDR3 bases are TGTGCCAGCACAACAGGGGTGGGTCAGCCCCAGCATTTT.

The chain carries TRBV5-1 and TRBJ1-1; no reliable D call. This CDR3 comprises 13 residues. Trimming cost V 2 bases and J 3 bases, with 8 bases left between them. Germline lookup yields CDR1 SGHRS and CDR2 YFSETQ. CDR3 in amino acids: CASSFNGDTEAFF. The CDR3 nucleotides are TGCGCCAGCAGCTTTAACGGGGACACTGAAGCTTTCTTT.

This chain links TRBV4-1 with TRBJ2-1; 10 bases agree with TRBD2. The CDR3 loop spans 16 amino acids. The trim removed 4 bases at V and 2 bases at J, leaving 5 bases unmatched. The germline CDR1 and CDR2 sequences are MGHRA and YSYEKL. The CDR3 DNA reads TGCGCCAGCAGCCGGACGCTAGCGGGGGCCTACAATGAGCAGTTCTTC. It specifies CASSRTLAGAYNEQFF.

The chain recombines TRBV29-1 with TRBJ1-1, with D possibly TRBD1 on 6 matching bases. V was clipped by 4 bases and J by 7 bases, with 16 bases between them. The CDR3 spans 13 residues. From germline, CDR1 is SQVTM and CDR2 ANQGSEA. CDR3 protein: CSVVQRLRGEAFF. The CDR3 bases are TGCAGCGTTGTCCAGCGGCTCAGGGGTGAAGCTTTCTTT.

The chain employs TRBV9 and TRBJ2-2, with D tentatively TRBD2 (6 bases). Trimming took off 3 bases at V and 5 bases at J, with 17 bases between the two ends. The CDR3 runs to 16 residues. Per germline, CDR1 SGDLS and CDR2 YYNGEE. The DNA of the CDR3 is TGTGCCAGCAGCGGGGGAGGCAGGATAAAAACCGGGGAGCTGTTTTTT. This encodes CASSGGGRIKTGELFF.

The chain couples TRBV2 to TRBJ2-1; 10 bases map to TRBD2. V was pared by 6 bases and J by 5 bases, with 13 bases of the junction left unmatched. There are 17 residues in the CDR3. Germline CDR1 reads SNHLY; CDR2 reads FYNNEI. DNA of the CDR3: TGTGCCAGCAGCGCCAAAAGCGGGGGGGCTGTTCACAATGAGCAGTTCTTC. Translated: CASSAKSGGAVHNEQFF.

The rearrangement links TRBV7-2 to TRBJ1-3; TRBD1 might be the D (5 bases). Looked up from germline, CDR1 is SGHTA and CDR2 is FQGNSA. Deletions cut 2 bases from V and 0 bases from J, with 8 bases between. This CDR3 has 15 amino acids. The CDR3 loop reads CASSLMGGSGNTIYF. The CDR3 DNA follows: TGTGCCAGCAGCTTAATGGGGGGCTCTGGAAACACCATATATTTT.

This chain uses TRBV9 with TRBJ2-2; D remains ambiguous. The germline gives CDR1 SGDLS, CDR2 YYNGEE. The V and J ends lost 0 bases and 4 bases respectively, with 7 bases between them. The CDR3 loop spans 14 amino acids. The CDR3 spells CASSVGQSTGELFF. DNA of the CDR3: TGTGCCAGCAGCGTAGGGCAAAGCACCGGGGAGCTGTTTTTT.

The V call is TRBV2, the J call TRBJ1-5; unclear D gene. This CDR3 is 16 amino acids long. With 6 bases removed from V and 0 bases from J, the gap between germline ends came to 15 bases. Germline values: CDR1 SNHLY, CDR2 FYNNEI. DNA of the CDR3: TGTGCCAGCAGGAAGGACGGGAGCTATAGCAATCAGCCCCAGCATTTT. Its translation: CASRKDGSYSNQPQHF.

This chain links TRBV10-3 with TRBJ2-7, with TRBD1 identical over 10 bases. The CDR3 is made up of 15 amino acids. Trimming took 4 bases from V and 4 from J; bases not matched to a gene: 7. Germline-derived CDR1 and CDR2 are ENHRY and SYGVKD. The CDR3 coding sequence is TGTGCCATCAGTGGGGGGGACAGGGGTTTTTACGAGCAGTACTTC. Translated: CAISGGDRGFYEQYF.

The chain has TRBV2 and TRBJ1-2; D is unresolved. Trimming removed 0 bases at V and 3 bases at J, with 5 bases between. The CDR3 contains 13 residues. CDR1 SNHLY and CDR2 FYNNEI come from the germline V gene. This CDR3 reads CASSEALDYGYTF. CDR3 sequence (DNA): TGTGCCAGCAGTGAAGCGCTAGACTATGGCTACACCTTC.

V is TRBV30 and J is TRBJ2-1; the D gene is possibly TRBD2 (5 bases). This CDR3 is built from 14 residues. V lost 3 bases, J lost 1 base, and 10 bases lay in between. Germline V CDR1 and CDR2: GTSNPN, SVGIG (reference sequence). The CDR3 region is CAWRAAGSYNEQFF. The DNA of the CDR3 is TGTGCCTGGAGGGCGGCGGGTTCCTACAATGAGCAGTTCTTC. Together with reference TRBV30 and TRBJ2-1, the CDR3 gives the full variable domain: SQTIHQWPATLVQPVGSPLSLECTVEGTSNPNLYWYRQAAGRGLQLLFYSVGIGQISSEVPQNLSASRPQDRQFILSSKKLLLSDSGFYLCAWRAAGSYNEQFFGPGTRLTVL.

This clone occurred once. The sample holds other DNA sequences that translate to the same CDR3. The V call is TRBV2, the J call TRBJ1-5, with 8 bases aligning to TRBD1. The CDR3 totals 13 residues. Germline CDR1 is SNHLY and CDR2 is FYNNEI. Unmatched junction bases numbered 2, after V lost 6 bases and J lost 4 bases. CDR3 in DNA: TGTGCCAGCAGAGACAGGGGAAATCAGCCCCAGCATTTT. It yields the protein CASRDRGNQPQHF.

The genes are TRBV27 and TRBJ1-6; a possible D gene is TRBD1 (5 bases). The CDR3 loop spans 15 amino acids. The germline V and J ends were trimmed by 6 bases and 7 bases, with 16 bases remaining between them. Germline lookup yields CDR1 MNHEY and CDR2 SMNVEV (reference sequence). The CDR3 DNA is TGTGCCAGCAGCCGATCGACGGGACTGAATTCACCCCTCCACTTT. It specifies CASSRSTGLNSPLHF.

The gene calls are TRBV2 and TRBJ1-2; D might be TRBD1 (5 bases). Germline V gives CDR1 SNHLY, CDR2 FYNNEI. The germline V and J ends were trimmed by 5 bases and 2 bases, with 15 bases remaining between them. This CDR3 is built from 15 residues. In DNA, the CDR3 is TGTGCCAGCAGTCCTATGACAGCGACGAACTATGGCTACACCTTC. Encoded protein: CASSPMTATNYGYTF. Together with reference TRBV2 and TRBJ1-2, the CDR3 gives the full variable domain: EPEVTQTPSHQVTQMGQEVILRCVPISNHLYFYWYRQILGQKVEFLVSFYNNEISEKSEIFDDQFSVERPDGSNFTLKIRSTKLEDSAMYFCASSPMTATNYGYTFGSGTRLTVV.

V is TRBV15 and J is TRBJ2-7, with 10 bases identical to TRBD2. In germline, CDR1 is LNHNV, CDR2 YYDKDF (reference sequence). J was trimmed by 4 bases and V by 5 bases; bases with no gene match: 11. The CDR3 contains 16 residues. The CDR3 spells CATSPFPSSGSYEQYF. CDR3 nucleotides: TGTGCCACCAGCCCGTTCCCCTCTAGCGGGAGTTACGAGCAGTACTTC.

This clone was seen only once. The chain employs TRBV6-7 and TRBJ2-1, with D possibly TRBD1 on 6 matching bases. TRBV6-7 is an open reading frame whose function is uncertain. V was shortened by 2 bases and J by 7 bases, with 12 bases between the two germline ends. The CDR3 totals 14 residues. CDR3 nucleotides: TGTGCCAGCAGTTACCCCACAGGGTGTAATGAGCAGTTCTTC. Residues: CASSYPTGCNEQFF.

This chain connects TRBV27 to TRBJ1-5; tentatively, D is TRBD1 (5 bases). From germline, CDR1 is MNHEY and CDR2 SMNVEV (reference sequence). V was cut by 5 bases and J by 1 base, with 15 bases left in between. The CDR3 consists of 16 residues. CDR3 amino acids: CASSAYTRGSNQPQHF. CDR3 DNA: TGTGCCAGCAGTGCCTATACAAGGGGAAGCAATCAGCCCCAGCATTTT.

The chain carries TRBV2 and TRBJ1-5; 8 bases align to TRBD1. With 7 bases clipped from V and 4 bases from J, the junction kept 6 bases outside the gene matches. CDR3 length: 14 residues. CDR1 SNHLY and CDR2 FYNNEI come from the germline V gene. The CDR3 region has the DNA TGTGCCAGCACCCTGACAGGGGTTAATCAGCCCCAGCATTTT. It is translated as CASTLTGVNQPQHF.

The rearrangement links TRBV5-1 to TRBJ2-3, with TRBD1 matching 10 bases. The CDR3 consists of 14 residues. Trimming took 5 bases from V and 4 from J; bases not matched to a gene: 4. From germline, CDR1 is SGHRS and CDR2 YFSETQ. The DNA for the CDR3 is TGCGCCAGCAGGATAGGGACAGGGGCAGATACGCAGTATTTT. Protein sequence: CASRIGTGADTQYF. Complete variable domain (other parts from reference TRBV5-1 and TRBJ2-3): KAGVTQTPRYLIKTRGQQVTLSCSPISGHRSVSWYQQTPGQGLQFLFEYFSETQRNKGNFPGRFSGRQFSNSRSEMNVSTLELGDSALYLCASRIGTGADTQYFGPGTRLTVL.